A selection of T cell receptor beta chains follows, all from one sample in a study of blood T cell repertoires in COVID-19. Measured with immunoSEQ multiplex PCR; TCRdb has only the in-frame clones, and not every one. The sample shows about 290,000 clones, about 89% of them seen only once. The sequenced sample consisted of peripheral blood. The receptor set was obtained from a man aged 40-55 years with acute or convalescent COVID-19. CDR3s leave out the opening cysteine and the closing phenylalanine or tryptophan. Not all rows give a size; the values are once, few, many and, for expanded clones, a class.

abundance | j_gene | v_gene | CDR3aa
few | TRBJ1-2 | TRBV7-2 | ASSPDRGGGYT
once | TRBJ1-2 | TRBV29-1 | SVQGAGYGYT
. | TRBJ1-5 | TRBV30 | AWSPRQEGPQH
. | TRBJ1-6 | TRBV2 | ASRYRISSPLH
. | TRBJ2-1 | TRBV7-2 | ASKGLALYNEQF
. | TRBJ1-4 | TRBV2 | ASSLYRQGQGGEKLF
. | TRBJ1-2 | TRBV18 | ASSPAREGYT
few | TRBJ1-1 | TRBV19 | ATHDRMNTEAF
. | TRBJ1-4 | TRBV19 | ASSMTGEWEKLF
. | TRBJ1-6 | TRBV4-1 | ASSQAPRVGGDSPLH
. | TRBJ1-2 | TRBV6-5 | ASKTLTEANYGYT
. | TRBJ2-3 | TRBV7-9 | ASTPPTQRSLVGTDTQY
. | TRBJ1-1 | TRBV6-5 | ASSYRSDTEAF
once | TRBJ1-3 | TRBV2 | ASTIDRAGNTIY
. | TRBJ2-7 | TRBV5-4 | ASSFGLVGYYEQY
. | TRBJ1-2 | TRBV24-1 | ATSTESYGYT
. | TRBJ1-1 | TRBV5-4 | ASSRQDTEAF
. | TRBJ1-5 | TRBV6-5 | ASSPTVYQPQH
. | TRBJ1-3 | TRBV5-1 | ASRTGGASSGNTIY
. | TRBJ1-1 | TRBV4-1 | ASSLREADTEAF
once | TRBJ1-5 | TRBV19 | ASSFLGDQPQH
. | TRBJ2-7 | TRBV6-5 | ASSSKTVPYEQY
once | TRBJ2-7 | TRBV11-2 | ASSSAGDYEQY
. | TRBJ2-3 | TRBV24-1 | ATSGLLSTDTQY
few | TRBJ1-1 | TRBV7-8 | ASSLDWQGGTEAF
. | TRBJ1-3 | TRBV3-1/TRBV3-2 | ASSQVQGWANTIY
. | TRBJ1-2 | TRBV6-1 | ASSEASPRNYGYT
. | TRBJ1-1 | TRBV6-6 | ASSLSGDTEAF
. | TRBJ1-2 | TRBV9 | ASSARQSTNYGYT
. | TRBJ1-1 | TRBV5-1 | ASSFLPRGTEAF
. | TRBJ2-3 | TRBV7-3 | ASSLVGDTQY
. | TRBJ2-2 | TRBV19 | ASRVQVNTGELF
. | TRBJ1-2 | TRBV5-6 | ASSSNTGNGYT
. | TRBJ1-6 | TRBV6-5 | ASSTQGENSPLH
. | TRBJ2-2 | TRBV11-2 | ASSKTRAGELF
. | TRBJ2-7 | TRBV7-9 | ASSLGETGYEQY
. | TRBJ1-5 | TRBV10-2 | ASSDYGGTDQPQH
. | TRBJ1-3 | TRBV5-8 | ASSPVGNTIY